These T cell receptor beta chains were read from a single sample in a study of T cell responses to AZD1222 COVID-19 vaccine. The method was immunoSEQ multiplex PCR; TCRdb's version includes in-frame clones alone and lacks a portion of them. The data show some 200,000 clones, around nine tenths seen once. Sample: peripheral blood, taken 28 days after the second dose of the MenACWY control vaccine. The receptors originated from an adult who received the MenACWY meningococcal vaccine as a control. CDR3s include the opening cysteine and the closing phenylalanine or tryptophan. The D gene is left open where the match is weak. Clone size is not always given. Where it is, it says once, few, many or a class for expanded clones.

abundance: once
j_gene: TRBJ2-5
v_gene: TRBV7-9
d_gene: TRBD1
CDR3nt: TGTGCCAGCAGCTCGGGAACGAACGGACAGGGGAGGGAGACCCAGTACTTC
CDR3aa: CASSSGTNGQGRETQYF

abundance: .
j_gene: TRBJ1-5
v_gene: TRBV18
d_gene: .
CDR3nt: TGTGCCAGCTCACAGCAACAGAGTCAGCCCCAGCATTTT
CDR3aa: CASSQQQSQPQHF

abundance: .
j_gene: TRBJ2-7
v_gene: TRBV9
d_gene: .
CDR3nt: TGTGCCAGCAGCGTAGCCGGACGGGACTTCTACGAGCAGTACTTC
CDR3aa: CASSVAGRDFYEQYF

abundance: .
j_gene: TRBJ2-3
v_gene: TRBV5-1
d_gene: .
CDR3nt: TGCGCCAGCAGTCAAGAGCCAGGGTCAGATACGCAGTATTTT
CDR3aa: CASSQEPGSDTQYF

abundance: once
j_gene: TRBJ2-6
v_gene: TRBV7-2
d_gene: .
CDR3nt: TGTGCCAGCAGCGCAATCTCTGGGGCCAACGTCCTGACTTTC
CDR3aa: CASSAISGANVLTF

abundance: .
j_gene: TRBJ1-1
v_gene: TRBV2
d_gene: .
CDR3nt: TGTGCCAGCTCCCGGGCCTCGAAGGTAGAAGCTTTCTTT
CDR3aa: CASSRASKVEAFF

abundance: .
j_gene: TRBJ1-1
v_gene: TRBV14
d_gene: TRBD1
CDR3nt: TGTGCCAGCAGCCTTACAGGGGGCACTGAAGCTTTCTTT
CDR3aa: CASSLTGGTEAFF

abundance: .
j_gene: TRBJ2-1
v_gene: TRBV19
d_gene: .
CDR3nt: TGTGCCAGTAGTCTAAGGTGGGCCAGGGGTGCGAATGAGCAGTTCTTC
CDR3aa: CASSLRWARGANEQFF

abundance: .
j_gene: TRBJ1-2
v_gene: TRBV6-2/TRBV6-3
d_gene: .
CDR3nt: TGTGCCAGCAGTTACTCCTCACAGAAGGGCTACACCTTC
CDR3aa: CASSYSSQKGYTF

abundance: .
j_gene: TRBJ2-7
v_gene: TRBV7-2
d_gene: .
CDR3nt: TGTGCCAGCAGCTTTGGACTGGAGTACGAGCAGTACTTC
CDR3aa: CASSFGLEYEQYF

abundance: .
j_gene: TRBJ1-2
v_gene: TRBV27
d_gene: TRBD1
CDR3nt: TGTGCCAGCAGTTTATCAGCCCGACAGGGAGGAGGCTACACCTTC
CDR3aa: CASSLSARQGGGYTF

abundance: .
j_gene: TRBJ1-1
v_gene: TRBV27
d_gene: .
CDR3nt: TGTGCCAGCAGTCAAAGACAGTTGAACACTGAAGCTTTCTTT
CDR3aa: CASSQRQLNTEAFF

abundance: once
j_gene: TRBJ2-5
v_gene: TRBV7-2
d_gene: .
CDR3nt: TGTGCCAGCAGCCGACAGCTCCAAGAGACCCAGTACTTC
CDR3aa: CASSRQLQETQYF

abundance: .
j_gene: TRBJ2-6
v_gene: TRBV10-1
d_gene: TRBD1
CDR3nt: TGCGCCAGCAGTGAGGGACAGGGCCTCTCTGGGGCCAACGTCCTGACTTTC
CDR3aa: CASSEGQGLSGANVLTF

abundance: .
j_gene: TRBJ2-7
v_gene: TRBV5-6
d_gene: .
CDR3nt: TGTGCCAGCAGCCGCCCGGGGGCCTACGAGCAGTACTTC
CDR3aa: CASSRPGAYEQYF

abundance: many
j_gene: TRBJ1-2
v_gene: TRBV27
d_gene: .
CDR3nt: TGTGCCAGCAGTTTGGGGGCTAACTATGGCTACACCTTC
CDR3aa: CASSLGANYGYTF

abundance: .
j_gene: TRBJ2-3
v_gene: TRBV4-2
d_gene: TRBD2
CDR3nt: TGTGCCAGCAGCCAAGGTGGGACTAGCGGCACAGATACGCAGTATTTT
CDR3aa: CASSQGGTSGTDTQYF

abundance: .
j_gene: TRBJ2-5
v_gene: TRBV11-3
d_gene: TRBD2
CDR3nt: TGTGCCAGCAGCCCGGGGACTAGCGCCCGGAGGGGCCAAGAGACCCAGTACTTC
CDR3aa: CASSPGTSARRGQETQYF

abundance: .
j_gene: TRBJ1-6
v_gene: TRBV5-6
d_gene: .
CDR3nt: TGTGCCAGCAGCTTGGCTAAAGGACGGATTAATTCACCCCTCCACTTT
CDR3aa: CASSLAKGRINSPLHF

abundance: .
j_gene: TRBJ2-5
v_gene: TRBV28
d_gene: TRBD1
CDR3nt: TGTGCCAGCTTCAACCGGGACAGACAAGAGACCCAGTACTTC
CDR3aa: CASFNRDRQETQYF

abundance: .
j_gene: TRBJ2-7
v_gene: TRBV4-3
d_gene: TRBD2
CDR3nt: TGCGCCAGCAGCCAAGGACTAGCGGGCTACTACGAGCAGTACTTC
CDR3aa: CASSQGLAGYYEQYF

abundance: .
j_gene: TRBJ1-2
v_gene: TRBV19
d_gene: .
CDR3nt: TGTGCCAGTAGTATAGATCTTGGTAACTATGGCTACACCTTC
CDR3aa: CASSIDLGNYGYTF

abundance: .
j_gene: TRBJ1-4
v_gene: TRBV29-1
d_gene: TRBD1
CDR3nt: TGCAGCGTTGAAGCTATGACAGGGAGGAATGAAAAGCTGTTTTTT
CDR3aa: CSVEAMTGRNEKLFF

abundance: .
j_gene: TRBJ2-2
v_gene: TRBV2
d_gene: TRBD2
CDR3nt: TGTGCCAGCAGGGGGACTAGCGGGACCCGAACCGGGGAGCTGTTTTTT
CDR3aa: CASRGTSGTRTGELFF

abundance: .
j_gene: TRBJ2-7
v_gene: TRBV27
d_gene: TRBD1
CDR3nt: TGTGCCAGCAGTTTACAGGGGGCAGCCTACGAGCAGTACTTC
CDR3aa: CASSLQGAAYEQYF

abundance: .
j_gene: TRBJ2-2
v_gene: TRBV3-1/TRBV3-2
d_gene: TRBD2
CDR3nt: TGTGCCAGCAGCCCATTAGCGGGAGGCCTGAGGACCGGGGAGCTGTTTTTT
CDR3aa: CASSPLAGGLRTGELFF

abundance: .
j_gene: TRBJ1-4
v_gene: TRBV19
d_gene: .
CDR3nt: TGTGCCAGTACTCATGCTGGAGGTACAACTAATGAAAAACTGTTTTTT
CDR3aa: CASTHAGGTTNEKLFF

abundance: .
j_gene: TRBJ2-7
v_gene: TRBV27
d_gene: .
CDR3nt: TGTGCCAGCAGTTTTCGACAGGACTCCTACGAGCAGTACTTC
CDR3aa: CASSFRQDSYEQYF

abundance: .
j_gene: TRBJ1-3
v_gene: TRBV9
d_gene: .
CDR3nt: TGTGCCAGCAGCGTAGGAGAGGGAATGATAGGAAACACCATATATTTT
CDR3aa: CASSVGEGMIGNTIYF

abundance: .
j_gene: TRBJ1-2
v_gene: TRBV9
d_gene: .
CDR3nt: TGTGCCAGCAGCGTGGGGACGGGGCAGCACTATGGCTACACCTTC
CDR3aa: CASSVGTGQHYGYTF

abundance: .
j_gene: TRBJ2-2
v_gene: TRBV5-1
d_gene: TRBD2
CDR3nt: TGCGCCAGCAGCTTGGCCCCTGTGACTAGCGGGGCGACCGGGGAGCTGTTTTTT
CDR3aa: CASSLAPVTSGATGELFF

abundance: .
j_gene: TRBJ1-4
v_gene: TRBV7-2
d_gene: .
CDR3nt: TGTGCCAGCAGCTTAGGACCGCCGGGGCTTGGAACTAATGAAAAACTGTTTTTT
CDR3aa: CASSLGPPGLGTNEKLFF

abundance: .
j_gene: TRBJ2-3
v_gene: TRBV7-8
d_gene: TRBD2
CDR3nt: TGTGCCAGCAGCTCCGCACTGACTAGCGGTGGCACAGATACGCAGTATTTT
CDR3aa: CASSSALTSGGTDTQYF

abundance: .
j_gene: TRBJ1-1
v_gene: TRBV29-1
d_gene: .
CDR3nt: TGCAGCGTTGAAGTGGGCCAGTACACTGAAGCTTTCTTT
CDR3aa: CSVEVGQYTEAFF

abundance: .
j_gene: TRBJ2-5
v_gene: TRBV7-9
d_gene: TRBD2
CDR3nt: TGTGCCAGCGCGACTTTTAGCGGGGGAATCCAAGAGACCCAGTACTTC
CDR3aa: CASATFSGGIQETQYF

abundance: .
j_gene: TRBJ2-3
v_gene: TRBV19
d_gene: .
CDR3nt: TGTGCCAGTAGTATAGCAGGGGCGGGGGCAGATACGCAGTATTTT
CDR3aa: CASSIAGAGADTQYF

abundance: .
j_gene: TRBJ2-3
v_gene: TRBV7-3
d_gene: .
CDR3nt: TGTGCCAGCAGCCTTCGCGCCACTAAATGGCGCCTCACAGATACGCAGTATTTT
CDR3aa: CASSLRATKWRLTDTQYF

abundance: .
j_gene: TRBJ2-1
v_gene: TRBV27
d_gene: TRBD2
CDR3nt: TGTGCCAGCAGTTCCCTTAAGGACAGGTCGAGCGGGAGGGGGATTTCCTACAATGAGCAGTTCTTC
CDR3aa: CASSSLKDRSSGRGISYNEQFF